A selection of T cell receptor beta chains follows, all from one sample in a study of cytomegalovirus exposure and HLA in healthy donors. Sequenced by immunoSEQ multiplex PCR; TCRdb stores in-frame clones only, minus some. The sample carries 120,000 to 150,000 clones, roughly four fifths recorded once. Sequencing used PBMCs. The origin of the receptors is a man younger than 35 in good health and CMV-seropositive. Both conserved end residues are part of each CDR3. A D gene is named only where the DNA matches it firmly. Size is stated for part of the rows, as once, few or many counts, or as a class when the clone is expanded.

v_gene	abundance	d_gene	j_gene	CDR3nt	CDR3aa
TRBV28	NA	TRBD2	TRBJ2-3	TGTGCCAGCACCAGCGGGAGTTTCTTGAACACAGATACGCAGTATTTT	CASTSGSFLNTDTQYF
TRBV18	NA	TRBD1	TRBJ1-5	TGTGCCAGCTCACCGACAGGGGATCAGCCCCAGCATTTT	CASSPTGDQPQHF
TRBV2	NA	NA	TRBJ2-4	TGTGCCAGCAGCGCACAGGGAGCCAAAAACATTCAGTACTTC	CASSAQGAKNIQYF
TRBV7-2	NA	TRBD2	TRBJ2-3	TGTGCCAGCAGTTTCAGGACTAGCCCAGATACGCAGTATTTT	CASSFRTSPDTQYF
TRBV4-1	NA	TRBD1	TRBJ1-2	TGCGCCAGCAGCCCCCCGGACAGGGATGGCTATGGCTACACCTTC	CASSPPDRDGYGYTF
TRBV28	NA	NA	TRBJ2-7	TGTGCCAGCAGTGCCCTAACTGCGGGCTCCTACGAGCAGTACTTC	CASSALTAGSYEQYF
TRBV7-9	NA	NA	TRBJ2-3	TGTGCCAGCAGAGACTCCGGCGGAAATACGCAGTATTTT	CASRDSGGNTQYF
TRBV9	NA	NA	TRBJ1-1	TGTGCCAGCAGCTTCGGGATGAACACTGAAGCTTTCTTT	CASSFGMNTEAFF
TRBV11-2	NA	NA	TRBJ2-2	TGTGCCAGCAGCTTGCGTGTGGTAGTCGGGAGTATGGCCGGGGAGCTGTTTTTT	CASSLRVVVGSMAGELFF
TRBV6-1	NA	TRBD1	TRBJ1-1	TGTGCCAGCATAAGGGACAGGGGGTACACTGAAGCTTTCTTT	CASIRDRGYTEAFF
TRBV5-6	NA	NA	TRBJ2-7	TGTGCCAGCAGCGGTCAAAGCCCCGAGCAGTACTTC	CASSGQSPEQYF
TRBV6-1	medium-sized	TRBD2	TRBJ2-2	TGTGCCAGCAGTGAGGGACTAACCCCAACCGGGGAGCTGTTTTTT	CASSEGLTPTGELFF
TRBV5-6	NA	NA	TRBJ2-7	TGTGCCAGCAGCGAAAGACTGATATCCTACGAGCAGTACTTC	CASSERLISYEQYF
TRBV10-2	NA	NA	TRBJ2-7	TGCGCCAGCAGTGACGCAGGGGATGACTCCTACGAGCAGTACTTC	CASSDAGDDSYEQYF
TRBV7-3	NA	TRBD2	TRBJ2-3	TGTGCCAGCAGCGGGGGACTAGCGGGACTATGGAGCACAGATACGCAGTATTTT	CASSGGLAGLWSTDTQYF
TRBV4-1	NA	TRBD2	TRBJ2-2	TGCGCCAGCAGCCGAGAATTAGCGGGGGGGAACACCGGGGAGCTGTTTTTT	CASSRELAGGNTGELFF
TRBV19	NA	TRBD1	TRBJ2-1	TGTGCCAGTAGTATAGGGGACAGGGATGAGCAGTTCTTC	CASSIGDRDEQFF
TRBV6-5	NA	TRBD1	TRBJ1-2	TGTGCCAGCAGTGGACAGGGGGCGGGGGACTATGGCTACACCTTC	CASSGQGAGDYGYTF
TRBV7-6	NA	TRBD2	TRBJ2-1	TGTGCCAGCAGCCGGACTAGCGGGTCCCATGAGCAGTTCTTC	CASSRTSGSHEQFF
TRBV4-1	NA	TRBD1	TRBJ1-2	TGCGCCAGCAGCCAATCGGCCGTGGCAGGGGGCGACTATGGCTACACCTTC	CASSQSAVAGGDYGYTF
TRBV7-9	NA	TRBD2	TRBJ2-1	TGTGCCAGCAGCTTTATCAGCGGGGCGGGGAATGAGCAGTTCTTC	CASSFISGAGNEQFF
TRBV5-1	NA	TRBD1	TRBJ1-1	TGCGCCAGCGCCTCAGGACAGGTGAACACTGAAGCTTTCTTT	CASASGQVNTEAFF
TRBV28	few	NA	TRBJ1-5	TGTGCCAGCACCGTTGCGGGGAGCAATCAGCCCCAGCATTTT	CASTVAGSNQPQHF
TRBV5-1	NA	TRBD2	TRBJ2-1	TGCGCCAGCAGCTTGGCCGGGGGGGCCTACAATGAGCAGTTCTTC	CASSLAGGAYNEQFF
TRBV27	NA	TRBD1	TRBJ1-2	TGTGCCAGCAGTAGCGGACAGGGTGGAAACTATGGCTACACCTTC	CASSSGQGGNYGYTF
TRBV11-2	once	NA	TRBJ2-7	TGTGCCAGCAGCTTAGATGCAGGAGGGTTTACCTACGAGCAGTACTTC	CASSLDAGGFTYEQYF
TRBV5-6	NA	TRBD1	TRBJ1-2	TGTGCCAGCAGCTATGACAGGGTGGTTTACACCTTC	CASSYDRVVYTF
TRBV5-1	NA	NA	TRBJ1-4	TGCGCCAGCAGCTTATCGGGATCCCCGGAAAAACTGTTTTTT	CASSLSGSPEKLFF
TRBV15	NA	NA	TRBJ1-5	TGTGCCACCAGCCACCGGGGAGCTTATAGCAATCAGCCCCAGCATTTT	CATSHRGAYSNQPQHF
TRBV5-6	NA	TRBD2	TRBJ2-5	TGTGCCAGCAGCTTACCGGGACTAGCGGGAGGGCCGGGGGAGACCCAGTACTTC	CASSLPGLAGGPGETQYF
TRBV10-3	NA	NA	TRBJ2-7	TGTGCCATCAGTGCCCTGTACGAGCAGTACTTC	CAISALYEQYF
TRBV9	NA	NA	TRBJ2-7	TGTGCCAGCAGCGCCACCGGGACACCGTACTACGAGCAGTACTTC	CASSATGTPYYEQYF
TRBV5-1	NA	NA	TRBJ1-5	TGCGCCAGCAGCTTGACAGGGACCGGCGAACAGCCCCAGCATTTT	CASSLTGTGEQPQHF
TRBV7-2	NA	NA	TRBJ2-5	TGTGCCAGCAGCTTCCTAGGCGGCGTTGGGGAGACCCAGTACTTC	CASSFLGGVGETQYF
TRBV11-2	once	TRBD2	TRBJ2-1	TGTGCCAGCCGCGTAGCGGGAGGAAGCAATGAGCAGTTCTTC	CASRVAGGSNEQFF